The T cell receptor (beta chain) under discussion was sequenced for a study of blood T cell repertoires in COVID-19. TCRdb's table, derived via immunoSEQ multiplex PCR, lists solely in-frame clones and lacks some. The data contain fewer than 300,000 clones, about 87% of them seen just once; the ten biggest clones take up roughly 1.2%. The CDR3 covers 13 residues. Germline V gene data show CDR1 as SGDLS and CDR2 as YYNGEE. Trimming left V 6 bases short and J 8 bases short, with 17 bases between. The specimen sequenced was PBMCs or T cells enriched from blood (not recorded which). This clonotype was obtained from a woman in her 40s with acute COVID-19. The J gene is TRBJ1-2, the V gene TRBV9, with D perhaps TRBD1 (6 bases). The CDR3 region has the DNA TGTGCCAGCAAGTCTTCAGGGGACGACGGCTACACCTTC. The encoded protein is CASKSSGDDGYTF.